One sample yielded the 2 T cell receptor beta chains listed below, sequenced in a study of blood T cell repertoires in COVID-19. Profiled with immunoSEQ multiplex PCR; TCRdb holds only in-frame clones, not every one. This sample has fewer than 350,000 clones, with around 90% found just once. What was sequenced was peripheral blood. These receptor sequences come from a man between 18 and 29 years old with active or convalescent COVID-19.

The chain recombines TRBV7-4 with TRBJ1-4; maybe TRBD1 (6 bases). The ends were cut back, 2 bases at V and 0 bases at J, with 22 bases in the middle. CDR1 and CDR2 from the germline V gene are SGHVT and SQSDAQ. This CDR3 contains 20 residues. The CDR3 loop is CASSLSGTPAKGTTNEKLFF. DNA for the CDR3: TGTGCCAGCAGCTTATCCGGGACACCAGCCAAGGGAACAACTAATGAAAAACTGTTTTTT.

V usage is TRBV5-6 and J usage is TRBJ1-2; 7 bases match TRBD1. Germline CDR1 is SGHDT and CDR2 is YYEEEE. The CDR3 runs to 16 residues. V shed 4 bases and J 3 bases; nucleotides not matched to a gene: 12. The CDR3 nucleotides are TGTGCCAGCAGCCAACGAACAGGGGCGAAAGACTATGGCTACACCTTC. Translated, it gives CASSQRTGAKDYGYTF.